The 3 T cell receptor beta chains reported below all come from one sample, sequenced in a study of blood T cell repertoires in COVID-19. Sequenced by immunoSEQ multiplex PCR; TCRdb stores in-frame clones only, minus some. In the table there are about 380,000 clones, around 87% of which are singletons. The specimen sequenced was PBMCs or T cells enriched from blood (not recorded which). The receptors stem from a young man who had recovered from COVID-19.

The chain is built from TRBV12-3 or TRBV12-4 and TRBJ1-5; 8 nucleotides line up with TRBD1. V gave up 4 bases and J gave up 7 bases; unmatched junction bases: 3. This CDR3 has 13 amino acids. DNA for the CDR3: TGTGCCAGCAGTTGGACAGGGAGCCAGCCCCAGCATTTT. It yields the protein CASSWTGSQPQHF.

This chain links TRBV19 with TRBJ1-5; D is unresolved. CDR1 is LNHDA, CDR2 SQIVND, per germline (reference sequence). The CDR3 runs 14 residues. V shed 7 bases and J shed 4 bases, with 14 bases lying between them. The CDR3 region has the DNA TGTGCCAGTACAATCCAAGCGAGTAATCAGCCCCAGCATTTT. Encoded protein: CASTIQASNQPQHF.

This clone has a single count. CDR3 sequence reads: CASSGSGTGGWGTQYF. The CDR3 DNA reads as TGTGCCAGCAGTGGAAGCGGGACAGGGGGCTGGGGGACCCAGTACTTC. The gene calls are TRBV27 and TRBJ2-5, with 12 bases matching TRBD1. Losses at the gene ends were 5 bases for V and 7 bases for J; bases not matched to a gene: 11. Germline V CDR1 and CDR2: MNHEY, SMNVEV (reference sequence). The CDR3 covers 16 residues.